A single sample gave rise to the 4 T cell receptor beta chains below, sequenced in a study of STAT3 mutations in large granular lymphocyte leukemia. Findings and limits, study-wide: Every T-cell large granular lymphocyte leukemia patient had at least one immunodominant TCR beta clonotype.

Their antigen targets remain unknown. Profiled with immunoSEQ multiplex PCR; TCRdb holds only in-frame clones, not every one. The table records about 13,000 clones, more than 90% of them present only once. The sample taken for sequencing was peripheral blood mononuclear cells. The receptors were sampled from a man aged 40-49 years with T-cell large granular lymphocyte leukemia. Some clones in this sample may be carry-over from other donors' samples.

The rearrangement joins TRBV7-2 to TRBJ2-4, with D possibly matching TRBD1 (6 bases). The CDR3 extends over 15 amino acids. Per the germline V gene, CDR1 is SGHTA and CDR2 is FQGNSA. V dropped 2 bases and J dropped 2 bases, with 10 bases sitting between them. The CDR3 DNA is TGTGCCAGCAGCTTACCGACAGGCCCCAAAAACATTCAGTACTTC. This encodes CASSLPTGPKNIQYF.

The CDR3 DNA follows: TGTGCCAGCAGCTTGGGGACAGGGCGGGCCGGGGAGCTGTTTTTT. Translating gives CASSLGTGRAGELFF. V and J are TRBV5-5 and TRBJ2-2; TRBD1 aligns across 8 bases. With V trimmed by 0 bases and J by 6 bases, 4 bases remained unmatched. Germline V gene lookup returns CDR1 SGHKS and CDR2 YYEKEE (reference sequence). This CDR3 has 15 amino acids.

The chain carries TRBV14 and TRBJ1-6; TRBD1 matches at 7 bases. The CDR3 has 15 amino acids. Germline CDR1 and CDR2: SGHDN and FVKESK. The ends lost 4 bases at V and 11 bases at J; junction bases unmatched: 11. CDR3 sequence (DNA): TGTGCCAGCAGCCCGGGGACAGAGGGGGGGACACCCCTCCACTTT. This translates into CASSPGTEGGTPLHF.

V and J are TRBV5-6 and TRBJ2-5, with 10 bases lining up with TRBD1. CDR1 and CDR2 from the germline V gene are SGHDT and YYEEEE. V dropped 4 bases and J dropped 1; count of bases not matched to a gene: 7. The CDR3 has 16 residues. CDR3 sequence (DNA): TGTGCCAGCAGCCGTTTGTGGACAGGGGGCCAAGAGACCCAGTACTTC. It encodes CASSRLWTGGQETQYF.